Each of the 14 T cell receptor beta chains below was sequenced from the same sample in a study of shared T cell receptors in the human thymus. Data came from immunoSEQ multiplex PCR; TCRdb stores just in-frame clones and leaves some out. The sample has roughly 560,000 clones; approximately 80% are singletons. These sequences were also reported in another study, on human thymus T cells.

The sequencing sample was made of thymocytes. The source of these receptors is a boy in the first two years of life with a congenital heart defect.

The J gene is TRBJ1-1, the V gene TRBV21-1. TRBV21-1 is labeled a pseudogene. The CDR3 runs 9 residues. CDR3 nucleotide sequence: TGTGTCCTGGGGAGTGAAGCTTTCTTT. Amino acid sequence: CVLGSEAFF.

This clone was detected only a few times. J is TRBJ1-1 and V is TRBV12-5, with a tentative D call TRBD1 (5 bases). Germline CDR1 reads LGHNT; CDR2 reads FRNRAP. The V and J ends lost 0 bases and 1 base respectively, with 6 bases between them. The CDR3 contains 14 residues. DNA for the CDR3: TGTGCTAGTGGTTTGGTAGGGGAGAACACTGAAGCTTTCTTT. Its protein product is CASGLVGENTEAFF.

V gene TRBV5-5 combines with J gene TRBJ2-6; unclear D gene. This CDR3 contains 14 residues. Germline V gene data show CDR1 as SGHKS and CDR2 as YYEKEE (reference sequence). Trimming took 6 bases from V and 4 from J, leaving 11 bases between them. The CDR3 reads CASKERTGANVLTF. The DNA of the CDR3 is TGTGCCAGCAAGGAGCGAACAGGGGCCAACGTCCTGACTTTC.

The chain links TRBV6-5 to TRBJ2-1; D not certain. CDR3 size: 14 residues. Trimming removed 0 bases at V and 8 bases at J, with 11 bases between. CDR1 and CDR2 (germline): MNHEY, SVGAGI. The DNA for the CDR3 is TGTGCCAGCAGTTACTCCCGAGCTCGGGATGAGCAGTTCTTC. This codes for CASSYSRARDEQFF.

V is TRBV5-6 and J is TRBJ1-1; D might be TRBD1 (6 bases). In germline, CDR1 is SGHDT, CDR2 YYEEEE. The CDR3 loop spans 15 amino acids. Trimming took 2 bases from V and 2 from J, leaving 13 bases between them. The CDR3 DNA sequence: TGTGCCAGCAGCTTCGGGGGGGGGCGTAACACTGAAGCTTTCTTT. Its translation is CASSFGGGRNTEAFF.

The chain links TRBV14 to TRBJ1-2; D is possibly TRBD1 (6 bases). Germline V lookup: CDR1 SGHDN, CDR2 FVKESK. The CDR3 has 15 residues. Trimming took off 0 bases at V and 2 bases at J, with 10 bases between the two ends. The CDR3 DNA reads as TGTGCCAGCAGCCAAGAGTCAGGGGCCAACTATGGCTACACCTTC. This encodes CASSQESGANYGYTF.

The chain carries TRBV15 and TRBJ2-3; maybe TRBD1 (6 bases). Trimming stripped 3 bases from V and 0 bases from J, with 7 bases between. This CDR3 contains 14 residues. Germline lookup yields CDR1 LNHNV and CDR2 YYDKDF (reference sequence). The chain's CDR3 is CATSRTGSTDTQYF. The CDR3 region has the DNA TGTGCCACCAGCAGGACAGGAAGCACAGATACGCAGTATTTT.

V usage is TRBV27 and J usage is TRBJ2-1, with 9 bases that match TRBD2. This CDR3 has 18 residues. The germline gives CDR1 MNHEY, CDR2 SMNVEV (reference sequence). The J segment lost 4 bases and the V segment lost 6 bases, leaving 16 bases of the junction unmatched. The CDR3 sequence is CASSPLGGRAFKYNEQFF. The CDR3 region has the DNA TGTGCCAGCAGCCCCCTGGGCGGGAGGGCCTTTAAATACAATGAGCAGTTCTTC.

The rearrangement links TRBV15 to TRBJ2-1; the D gene is possibly TRBD1 (6 bases). There are 16 residues in the CDR3. Trimming left V 0 bases short and J 9 bases short, with 18 bases between. Germline CDR1 is LNHNV and CDR2 is YYDKDF (reference sequence). CDR3 amino acids: CATSRDVGQGKVEQFF. Written as DNA, the CDR3 is TGTGCCACCAGCAGAGATGTTGGGCAGGGGAAGGTTGAGCAGTTCTTC.

The rearrangement uses TRBV30 and TRBJ1-2, with TRBD1 matching over 7 bases. From germline, CDR1 is GTSNPN and CDR2 SVGIG (reference sequence). This CDR3 comprises 13 residues. Unmatched junction bases numbered 5, after V lost 3 bases and J lost 4 bases. The chain's CDR3 is CAWRSDRFYGYTF. In DNA, the CDR3 is TGTGCCTGGAGATCGGACAGGTTCTATGGCTACACCTTC.

The chain couples TRBV4-3 to TRBJ2-2, with D maybe TRBD2 (5 bases). Per germline, CDR1 LGHNA and CDR2 YSLEER. This CDR3 is 16 amino acids long. Trimming took off 1 base at V and 0 bases at J, with 9 bases between the two ends. The DNA of the CDR3 is TGCGCCAGCAGCCAAGTGGAACTAGCGAACACCGGGGAGCTGTTTTTT. Protein sequence: CASSQVELANTGELFF.

This clone was counted a single time. The sample holds other DNA sequences that translate to the same CDR3. The J gene is TRBJ2-7, the V gene TRBV4-1; 11 bases align to TRBD2. V shed 5 bases and J 4 bases; nucleotides not matched to a gene: 4. The length of the CDR3 is 14 residues. Per germline, CDR1 MGHRA and CDR2 YSYEKL. In DNA form, the CDR3 reads TGCGCCAGCAGCAGACTAGCGGGACCATACGAGCAGTACTTC. Translated: CASSRLAGPYEQYF.

This chain links TRBV5-1 with TRBJ2-2; maybe TRBD1 (6 bases). The CDR3 loop spans 16 amino acids. Germline assignment: CDR1 SGHRS and CDR2 YFSETQ. Trimming stripped 4 bases from V and 0 bases from J, with 13 bases between. The CDR3 DNA reads as TGCGCCAGCAGCGAGCAGGGGACCGCGAACACCGGGGAGCTGTTTTTT. Its protein product is CASSEQGTANTGELFF.

The chain has TRBV5-4 and TRBJ2-5, with 10 bases matching TRBD1. V lost 4 bases, J lost 4 bases, and 7 bases stayed unmatched. Germline CDR1 and CDR2: SGHNT and YYREEE (reference sequence). The CDR3 is 15 amino acids. The CDR3, as DNA: TGTGCCAGCAGCCTAGGACAGGGGGGGAGAGAGACCCAGTACTTC. Encoded protein: CASSLGQGGRETQYF.